These 26 T cell receptor beta chains were sequenced from one sample in a study of regulatory and conventional T cells in RAG deficiency (dated by TCRdb to 2016 to 2017). Libraries were built with the immunoSEQ multiplex PCR assay. This is the immuneACCESS table as TCRdb keeps it, with only in-frame sequences that have V and J called. A part of the clones is gone; compared with another copy, unresolved V genes explain less than half, and the rest is unexplained. For this sample the table gives roughly 13,000 clones, of which 90% to 95% were detected only once. Under 1.2% of the sample is taken by the ten largest. Conventional CD4+ T cells were purified from blood as CD25-low CD127-high cells before genomic DNA extraction. The data were also submitted as part of a second study, on regulatory T cells. The second publication reports: The multiplex PCR relied on 52 forward TRBV primers and 13 reverse TRBJ primers, and amplification bias was corrected through assay-based and computational methods.

Sequenced input: CD4+ effector T cells sorted from blood. The receptors were sampled from a human donor in good health.

This chain connects TRBV7-2 to TRBJ2-5, with 14 bases aligning to TRBD2. This CDR3 is 17 amino acids long. From germline, CDR1 is SGHTA and CDR2 FQGNSA. The junction had 1 base not matched to a gene; V was cut back by 1 base and J by 0 bases. In DNA, the CDR3 is TGTGCCAGCAGCTTAGGACTAGCGGGAGGGTACCAAGAGACCCAGTACTTC. This translates into CASSLGLAGGYQETQYF.

The V gene is TRBV30, the J gene TRBJ1-2; TRBD1 agrees at 7 bases. This CDR3 has 14 residues. In germline, CDR1 is GTSNPN, CDR2 SVGIG (reference sequence). J was trimmed by 0 bases and V by 0 bases; bases with no gene match: 1. Written as DNA, the CDR3 is TGTGCCTGGAGTGTAGACAGGGCTAACTATGGCTACACCTTC. This translates into CAWSVDRANYGYTF.

This chain links TRBV5-1 with TRBJ2-7; no clear D gene. Trimming cost V 0 bases and J 3 bases, with 10 bases left between them. CDR1 is SGHRS and CDR2 is YFSETQ in the germline V gene. CDR3 length equals 14 residues. The CDR3 here is CASSLDPGIYEQYF. The CDR3 DNA reads TGCGCCAGCAGCTTGGACCCAGGCATCTACGAGCAGTACTTC.

The genes are TRBV5-1 and TRBJ2-1; maybe TRBD2 (5 bases). Trimming left V 5 bases short and J 3 bases short, with 21 bases between. Germline loops: CDR1 SGHRS, CDR2 YFSETQ. The CDR3 totals 17 residues. CDR3 loop: CASRSGAATPLYNEQFF. The CDR3 DNA reads TGCGCCAGCAGGTCCGGAGCGGCCACCCCCCTCTACAATGAGCAGTTCTTC.

This clone was seen only once. This sequence joins TRBV2 and TRBJ1-6; possibly TRBD1 for D (5 bases). CDR3 size: 14 residues. Looked up from germline, CDR1 is SNHLY and CDR2 is FYNNEI. V gave up 3 bases and J gave up 8 bases, with 11 bases separating them. This CDR3 reads CASSDRFRDSPLHF. CDR3 sequence (DNA): TGTGCCAGCAGTGACAGGTTCAGGGATTCACCCCTCCACTTT.

This chain's CDR3 is CATRGMRLGNEKLFF. The CDR3 DNA reads TGTGCCACCCGGGGGATGAGGCTCGGTAATGAAAAACTGTTTTTT. V and J are TRBV15 and TRBJ1-4; D perhaps matches TRBD1 (5 bases). V was cut by 8 bases and J by 4 bases, with 17 bases left in between. The germline V gene has CDR1 LNHNV and CDR2 YYDKDF (reference sequence). The CDR3 is 15 residues long.

The chain recombines TRBV5-1 with TRBJ2-7, with D uncertain. The CDR3 consists of 14 residues. V gave up 5 bases and J gave up 0 bases, with 12 bases separating them. The germline V gene has CDR1 SGHRS and CDR2 YFSETQ. Written as DNA, the CDR3 is TGCGCCAGCAGGTCTCGTCCGAGCTCCTACGAGCAGTACTTC. The encoded protein is CASRSRPSSYEQYF.

CDR3 sequence reads: CASRRLPTGGENYGYTF. The CDR3 DNA is TGTGCCAGCCGGCGGCTTCCAACAGGGGGGGAAAACTATGGCTACACCTTC. The chain carries TRBV19 and TRBJ1-2; 8 bases are shared with TRBD1. Germline V gives CDR1 LNHDA, CDR2 SQIVND (reference sequence). Trimming at V came to 9 bases and at J to 2 bases, leaving 17 bases not matched to a gene. CDR3 length: 17 residues.

The chain employs TRBV6-6 and TRBJ2-3; D is unclear. V was trimmed by 7 bases and J by 1 base, leaving 9 bases between them. CDR1 is MNHNY, CDR2 SVGAGI, per germline (reference sequence). This CDR3 has 13 amino acids. CDR3 region: CASTNRGTDTQYF. CDR3 bases: TGTGCCAGCACCAACCGCGGCACAGATACGCAGTATTTT.

The rearrangement uses TRBV15 and TRBJ2-1; the D is unclear. V lost 0 bases and J 8 bases, leaving 8 bases between the germline ends. Germline V gene sequence: CDR1 LNHNV, CDR2 YYDKDF (reference sequence). This CDR3 is built from 13 residues. The CDR3 DNA is TGTGCCACCAGCAGAGAAGGCGAGGATGAGCAGTTCTTC. It specifies CATSREGEDEQFF. The full variable domain, with the rest looked up from reference TRBV15 and TRBJ2-1, is DAMVIQNPRYQVTQFGKPVTLSCSQTLNHNVMYWYQQKSSQAPKLLFHYYDKDFNNEADTPDNFQSRRPNTSFCFLDIRSPGLGDTAMYLCATSREGEDEQFFGPGTRLTVL.

The chain is built from TRBV7-6 and TRBJ2-1; 10 nucleotides match TRBD1. V lost 1 base, J lost 8 bases, and 5 bases stayed unmatched. Germline V CDR1 and CDR2: SGHVS, FNYEAQ. The CDR3 length is 15 residues. The CDR3 spells CASSLVTGGVDEQFF. The CDR3 DNA is TGTGCCAGCAGCTTAGTGACAGGGGGCGTGGATGAGCAGTTCTTC.

The rearrangement links TRBV7-9 to TRBJ2-3; 9 nucleotides match TRBD2. This CDR3 has 15 amino acids. Germline CDR1 and CDR2: SEHNR and FQNEAQ (reference sequence). Losses at the gene ends were 8 bases for V and 2 bases for J; bases not matched to a gene: 8. DNA for the CDR3: TGTGCCAGCGGGTCGAGCGGGGGGAACACAGATACGCAGTATTTT. Its translation: CASGSSGGNTDTQYF.

In its sample, this clone was seen once. The chain uses TRBV28 and TRBJ2-1; weak D call: TRBD2 (5 bases). Trimming pared 5 bases from V and 10 bases from J, leaving 12 bases between. CDR3 size: 12 residues. CDR1 and CDR2 (germline): MDHEN, SYDVKM. CDR3 sequence reads: CASSPSFREQFF. As DNA, the CDR3 is TGTGCCAGCAGTCCTAGCTTTCGGGAGCAGTTCTTC.

The chain is built from TRBV10-2 and TRBJ1-2, with no clear D. Trimming shortened V by 0 bases and J by 3 bases, and 8 bases separated the two germline ends. Germline CDR1 reads WSHSY; CDR2 reads SAAADI. The CDR3 totals 14 residues. CDR3 in DNA: TGCGCCAGCAGTGAGTCACGGGCAGACTATGGCTACACCTTC. Its protein product is CASSESRADYGYTF.

The rearrangement uses TRBV7-6 and TRBJ1-4; D gene uncertain. V lost 5 bases and J lost 3, with 13 bases in between. The CDR3 extends over 15 amino acids. CDR1 is SGHVS, CDR2 FNYEAQ, per germline. CDR3 loop: CASSLGLAANEKLFF. As DNA, the CDR3 is TGTGCCAGCAGCCTAGGCCTTGCGGCTAATGAAAAACTGTTTTTT.

The chain employs TRBV28 and TRBJ1-4; D uncertain. The CDR3 covers 12 residues. Germline lookup yields CDR1 MDHEN and CDR2 SYDVKM. Trimming shortened V by 6 bases and J by 8 bases, and 10 bases separated the two germline ends. The CDR3, as DNA: TGTGCCAGCAGACCTACATTAGAAAAACTGTTTTTT. It encodes CASRPTLEKLFF.

V usage is TRBV2 and J usage is TRBJ1-5; the D gene is possibly TRBD1 (5 bases). CDR1 is SNHLY and CDR2 is FYNNEI in the germline V gene. V was clipped by 0 bases and J by 0 bases, with 15 bases between them. The CDR3 sequence is 18 residues long. This chain's CDR3 is CASSEASWTTYSNQPQHF. The CDR3, as DNA: TGTGCCAGCAGTGAAGCGTCCTGGACAACCTATAGCAATCAGCCCCAGCATTTT. Full variable domain (rest looked up from reference TRBV2 and TRBJ1-5): EPEVTQTPSHQVTQMGQEVILRCVPISNHLYFYWYRQILGQKVEFLVSFYNNEISEKSEIFDDQFSVERPDGSNFTLKIRSTKLEDSAMYFCASSEASWTTYSNQPQHFGDGTRLSIL.

This chain uses TRBV7-3 with TRBJ2-5; 7 bases match TRBD1. The V gene end was trimmed by 5 bases and the J gene end by 2 bases; junction bases not matched to a gene: 14. Germline V gene lookup returns CDR1 SGHTA and CDR2 FQGTGA. The CDR3 totals 17 residues. The CDR3 DNA follows: TGTGCCAGCAGCCTCCTAGGGGGCCCCTGGTGGCAAGAGACCCAGTACTTC. As protein: CASSLLGGPWWQETQYF.

J is TRBJ1-2 and V is TRBV27; D is perhaps TRBD1 (5 bases). The germline gives CDR1 MNHEY, CDR2 SMNVEV (reference sequence). Trimming took off 5 bases at V and 2 bases at J, with 12 bases between the two ends. This CDR3 contains 14 residues. CDR3 in amino acids: CASSSRDLNYGYTF. As DNA, the CDR3 is TGTGCCAGCAGTAGCAGGGACTTAAACTATGGCTACACCTTC.

This clone was seen just once. V and J are TRBV27 and TRBJ1-5; 8 bases agree with TRBD1. Trimming removed 6 bases from V and 4 bases from J; junction bases left unmatched: 5. Germline V CDR1 and CDR2: MNHEY, SMNVEV (reference sequence). The CDR3 spans 14 residues. CDR3 protein: CASSRTGQNQPQHF. The CDR3 DNA reads as TGTGCCAGCAGCCGGACAGGGCAAAATCAGCCCCAGCATTTT.

The V call is TRBV7-9, the J call TRBJ1-1; TRBD1 aligns across 9 bases. Germline lookup yields CDR1 SEHNR and CDR2 FQNEAQ (reference sequence). The J segment lost 1 base and the V segment lost 5 bases, leaving 2 bases of the junction unmatched. The CDR3 sequence is 14 residues long. CDR3 in amino acids: CASSPDRGNTEAFF. The CDR3, as DNA: TGTGCCAGCAGCCCGGACAGGGGGAACACTGAAGCTTTCTTT.

The chain is built from TRBV6-1 and TRBJ2-5, with D possibly TRBD2 on 7 matching bases. The CDR3 consists of 15 residues. V lost 4 bases, J lost 4 bases, and 16 bases lay in between. Germline-derived CDR1 and CDR2 are MNHNS and SASEGT. The CDR3 reads CASSGRGLGGETQYF. For the CDR3, the DNA is TGTGCCAGCAGTGGGCGGGGGCTAGGTGGAGAGACCCAGTACTTC.

The V and J genes are TRBV18 and TRBJ2-7; D gene ambiguous. This CDR3 has 13 residues. V was trimmed by 6 bases and J by 7 bases, leaving 16 bases between them. Germline CDR1 is KGHSH and CDR2 is LQKENI. The CDR3 sequence is CASSPDSLLEQYF. CDR3 nucleotide sequence: TGTGCCAGCTCTCCAGACTCTCTACTTGAGCAGTACTTC.

The gene calls are TRBV27 and TRBJ2-3; TRBD2 matches at 8 bases. CDR3 size: 15 residues. Germline trimming cut 4 bases from V and 4 bases from J; bases unmatched to any gene: 7. The germline V gene encodes CDR1 MNHEY and CDR2 SMNVEV (reference sequence). The DNA of the CDR3 is TGTGCCAGCAGTTCCGGACTAGCCGGCTCAGATACGCAGTATTTT. It encodes CASSSGLAGSDTQYF.

This chain joins TRBV5-1 and TRBJ1-2; D is unclear. V dropped 0 bases and J dropped 0 bases, with 6 bases sitting between them. CDR3 length equals 14 residues. Germline V gene lookup returns CDR1 SGHRS and CDR2 YFSETQ. The CDR3 region is CASSLEATNYGYTF. The CDR3 coding sequence is TGCGCCAGCAGCTTGGAGGCAACTAACTATGGCTACACCTTC.

The rearrangement joins TRBV14 to TRBJ2-7; 7 bases match TRBD1. The DNA end is more similar to TRBJ2-5, so the J call may be wrong. Germline V lookup: CDR1 SGHDN, CDR2 FVKESK. The CDR3 is 15 amino acids. CDR3: CASSQERGRRETQYF. As DNA, the CDR3 is TGTGCCAGCAGCCAAGAAAGGGGGCGAAGGGAGACCCAGTACTTC.